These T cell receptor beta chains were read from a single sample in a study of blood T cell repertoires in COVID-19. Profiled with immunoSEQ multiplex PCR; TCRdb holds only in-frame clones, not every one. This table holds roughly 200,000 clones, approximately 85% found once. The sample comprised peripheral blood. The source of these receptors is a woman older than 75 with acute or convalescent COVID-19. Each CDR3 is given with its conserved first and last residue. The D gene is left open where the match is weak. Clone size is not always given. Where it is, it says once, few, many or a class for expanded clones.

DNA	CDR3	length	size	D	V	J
TGCGCCAGCAGCCAAGAAGACTACCCGGGAGAGACCCAGTACTTC	CASSQEDYPGETQYF	15	NA	NA	TRBV4-3	TRBJ2-5
TGTGCCAGTAACCAGGGGGGTAGCAATCAGCCCCAGCATTTT	CASNQGGSNQPQHF	14	NA	TRBD1	TRBV2	TRBJ1-5
TGTGCCAGCAGGGGGGACAGAGGGAATCAGCCCCAGCATTTT	CASRGDRGNQPQHF	14	NA	TRBD1	TRBV2	TRBJ1-5
TGCGCCAGCAGCCAAGGCGCAGGGAACATTCAGTACTTC	CASSQGAGNIQYF	13	NA	NA	TRBV4-3	TRBJ2-4
TGTGCCATTCGACAGGGGAAGTCTGCTTTCTTT	CAIRQGKSAFF	11	NA	TRBD1	TRBV19	TRBJ1-1
TGTGCCAGCAGTTTATTCGTAAGAGCGTGGGCCTACGAGCAGTACTTC	CASSLFVRAWAYEQYF	16	NA	NA	TRBV28	TRBJ2-7
TGTGCCATCAGTGAGAGCTTGACCCGTACCGGGGGGCAAGAGACCCAGTACTTC	CAISESLTRTGGQETQYF	18	few	TRBD2	TRBV10-3	TRBJ2-5
TGCGCCAGCAGCTTGGATACTAACTACAATGAGCAGTTCTTC	CASSLDTNYNEQFF	14	NA	NA	TRBV5-1	TRBJ2-1
TGTGCCACCAGAATAGGGGGAGATGAAAAACTGTTTTTT	CATRIGGDEKLFF	13	NA	NA	TRBV15	TRBJ1-4
TGCGCCAGCAGCCAAGCCCTAAGAAGCAATCAGCCCCAGCATTTT	CASSQALRSNQPQHF	15	NA	NA	TRBV4-3	TRBJ1-5
TGTGCCAGCAGTATCTCTTCTGGAAACACCATATATTTT	CASSISSGNTIYF	13	NA	NA	TRBV28	TRBJ1-3
TGCGCCAGCAGCTTGGGCAGATTCCCCTACAATGAGCAGTTCTTC	CASSLGRFPYNEQFF	15	NA	NA	TRBV5-1	TRBJ2-1
TGTGCCTGGAGTGTAGGCCTAGCGGGAGTAAATGAGCAGTTCTTC	CAWSVGLAGVNEQFF	15	NA	TRBD2	TRBV30	TRBJ2-1
TGTGCCAGCAGCACCAGGACAGGGGTTTCACCCCTCCACTTT	CASSTRTGVSPLHF	14	NA	TRBD1	TRBV5-6	TRBJ1-6
TGTGCCAGCAGCTTAGATCGGTCTACCCGTCCCCTCCACTTT	CASSLDRSTRPLHF	14	once	NA	TRBV11-2	TRBJ1-6
TGTGCTAGTGGTTTGCCACAGGGAAACGGGGAGCTGTTTTTT	CASGLPQGNGELFF	14	NA	NA	TRBV12-5	TRBJ2-2